These T cell receptor beta chains were read from a single sample in a study of blood T cells in healthy people across ages. MiXCR was run by TCRdb on the 5' RACE reads, yielding one entry per CDR3 protein. The sample yields fewer than 2,000,000 distinct CDR3 sequences, roughly 30% seen once. The sequenced material came from blood. These receptors all stem from a woman aged 25 to 39 in good health. The CDR3 runs from the conserved cysteine through the conserved F or W. The D gene is left open where the match is weak. For some rows the clone size is stated as once, few or many, or as a class when expanded; others skip it.

clone size: few; D gene: TRBD2; V gene: TRBV9; J gene: TRBJ2-3; CDR3 protein: CASSVTAGGTDTQYF; CDR3 DNA: TGTGCCAGCAGCGTAACAGCGGGGGGCACAGATACGCAGTATTTT
clone size: -; D gene: -; V gene: TRBV3-1; J gene: TRBJ1-2; CDR3 protein: CASSQLVSDYGYTF; CDR3 DNA: TGTGCCAGCAGCCAATTGGTTTCGGATTATGGCTACACCTTC
clone size: -; D gene: -; V gene: TRBV4-1; J gene: TRBJ1-2; CDR3 protein: CASSQDHQGLYGGYTF; CDR3 DNA: TGCGCCAGCAGCCAAGATCACCAGGGTCTATATGGTGGCTACACCTTC
clone size: -; D gene: TRBD1; V gene: TRBV7-9; J gene: TRBJ1-2; CDR3 protein: CASRSSGDRVNGYTF; CDR3 DNA: TGTGCCAGCAGATCTAGCGGGGACAGGGTTAATGGCTACACCTTC
clone size: once; D gene: -; V gene: TRBV28; J gene: TRBJ2-6; CDR3 protein: CASCGQTTSGTNVLTF; CDR3 DNA: TGTGCCAGCTGCGGGCAAACTACCTCTGGGACCAACGTCCTGACTTTC
clone size: -; D gene: -; V gene: TRBV12-3/TRBV12-4; J gene: TRBJ1-5; CDR3 protein: CASSAGFMSNQPQHF; CDR3 DNA: TGTGCCAGCAGTGCAGGGTTTATGAGCAATCAGCCCCAGCATTTT
clone size: few; D gene: TRBD1; V gene: TRBV4-1; J gene: TRBJ1-5; CDR3 protein: CASSQGTGGGQPQHF; CDR3 DNA: TGCGCCAGCAGCCAGGGGACAGGGGGCGGTCAGCCCCAGCATTTT
clone size: few; D gene: TRBD1; V gene: TRBV19; J gene: TRBJ2-1; CDR3 protein: CASSMGQGMDEQFF; CDR3 DNA: TGTGCCAGTAGTATGGGACAGGGAATGGATGAGCAGTTCTTC
clone size: -; D gene: TRBD1; V gene: TRBV28; J gene: TRBJ2-3; CDR3 protein: CASRDPYETGGAWSGTDTQYF; CDR3 DNA: TGTGCCAGCAGGGACCCTTATGAAACAGGGGGCGCGTGGTCTGGCACAGATACGCAGTATTTT
clone size: -; D gene: TRBD2; V gene: TRBV12-3/TRBV12-4; J gene: TRBJ2-3; CDR3 protein: CASSRTSGSIVSTDTQYF; CDR3 DNA: TGTGCCAGCAGCCGGACTAGCGGGAGTATAGTGAGTACAGATACGCAGTATTTT
clone size: -; D gene: TRBD2; V gene: TRBV27; J gene: TRBJ2-3; CDR3 protein: CASSSRTREPDTQYF; CDR3 DNA: TGTGCCAGCAGTTCACGGACTAGGGAGCCAGATACGCAGTATTTT
clone size: few; D gene: -; V gene: TRBV7-9; J gene: TRBJ2-7; CDR3 protein: CASTKVEGAYEQYF; CDR3 DNA: TGTGCCAGCACCAAGGTGGAGGGCGCCTACGAGCAGTACTTC
clone size: -; D gene: -; V gene: TRBV20-1; J gene: TRBJ2-1; CDR3 protein: CSTYSLPYNERFF; CDR3 DNA: TGCAGTACCTACAGTCTCCCCTACAATGAGCGGTTCTTC
clone size: many; D gene: TRBD1; V gene: TRBV18; J gene: TRBJ2-1; CDR3 protein: CASSPRTGGNEQFF; CDR3 DNA: TGTGCCAGCTCACCTCGGACAGGAGGCAATGAGCAGTTCTTC
clone size: once; D gene: TRBD2; V gene: TRBV11-2; J gene: TRBJ2-5; CDR3 protein: CASSLLPPGLAGSAQETQYF; CDR3 DNA: TGTGCCAGCAGCTTATTGCCTCCGGGACTAGCGGGCTCGGCACAAGAGACCCAGTACTTC
clone size: few; D gene: -; V gene: TRBV7-2; J gene: TRBJ1-1; CDR3 protein: CASSLVLRDTEAFF; CDR3 DNA: TGTGCCAGCAGCTTAGTATTGAGGGACACTGAAGCTTTCTTT
clone size: once; D gene: TRBD2; V gene: TRBV28; J gene: TRBJ2-3; CDR3 protein: CATGLAGLFTDTQYF; CDR3 DNA: TGTGCCACCGGGTTAGCGGGGCTTTTCACAGATACGCAGTATTTT